The sequence of this T cell receptor (beta chain) was determined in a study of shared T cell receptors in the human thymus. Generated by immunoSEQ multiplex PCR, the TCRdb table keeps only in-frame clones and is missing some. The sample holds 700,000 to 750,000 clones, 70% to 90% seen once. The CDR3 loop spans 14 amino acids. The V segment lost 4 bases and the J segment 8 bases; nucleotides outside the gene matches: 2. The germline CDR1 and CDR2 sequences are PRHDT and FYEKMQ (reference sequence). A few counts support this clone. The same sample was also used in a study of human thymus T cells.

The source material was thymocytes. The chain joins TRBV13 to TRBJ2-7; the match to TRBD2 covers 16 bases. The TCR was taken from a girl under three years old with a congenital heart defect. CDR3 nucleotides: TGTGCCAGCAGCTCGGGACTAGCGGGGGGGAAGCAGTACTTC. Its protein product is CASSSGLAGGKQYF.